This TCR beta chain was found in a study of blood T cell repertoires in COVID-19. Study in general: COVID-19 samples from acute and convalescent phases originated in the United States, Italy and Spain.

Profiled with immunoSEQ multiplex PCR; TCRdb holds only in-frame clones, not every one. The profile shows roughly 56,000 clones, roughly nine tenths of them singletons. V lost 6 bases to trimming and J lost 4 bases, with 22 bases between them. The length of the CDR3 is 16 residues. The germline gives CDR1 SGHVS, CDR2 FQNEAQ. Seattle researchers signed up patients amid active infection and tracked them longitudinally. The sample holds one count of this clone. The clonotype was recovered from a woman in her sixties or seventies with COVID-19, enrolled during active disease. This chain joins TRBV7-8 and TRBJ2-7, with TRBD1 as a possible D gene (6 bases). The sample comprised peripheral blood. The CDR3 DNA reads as TGTGCCAGCAGTGTTACAGGGTTAGCATCACTTTACGAGCAGTACTTC. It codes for CASSVTGLASLYEQYF.